The T cell receptor beta chain under discussion was sequenced for a study of blood T cell repertoires in COVID-19. For the study at large: The samples span acute and convalescent COVID-19 from the United States, Italy and Spain. Nucleic acid was either cDNA or gDNA, and it came from T cells, B-cell-depleted T cells, or PBMCs.

The ends were cut back, 3 bases at V and 3 bases at J, with 14 bases in the middle. The CDR3 spans 15 residues. Germline V gene data show CDR1 as KGHSH and CDR2 as LQKENI. Original handling: Reference gene primer amplification gave nucleated cell count estimates. Generated by immunoSEQ multiplex PCR, the TCRdb table keeps only in-frame clones and is missing some. Clone size and V and J calls were adopted from that table, with D and trimming inferred from the DNA. The sample yields 250,000 to 300,000 clones, about 89% seen once. The chain couples TRBV18 to TRBJ1-2, with D tentatively TRBD1 (5 bases). The material sequenced was peripheral blood. The source is an older woman with acute or convalescent COVID-19. The CDR3 nucleotides are TGTGCCAGCTCACCGACGGGGGGAAAAGACTATGGCTACACCTTC. This encodes CASSPTGGKDYGYTF. Full variable domain (missing parts from reference TRBV18 and TRBJ1-2): NAGVMQNPRHLVRRRGQEARLRCSPMKGHSHVYWYRQLPEEGLKFMVYLQKENIIDESGMPKERFSAEFPKEGPSILRIQQVVRGDSAAYFCASSPTGGKDYGYTFGSGTRLTVV.